One and the same sample provided the 8 T cell receptor beta chains below, sequenced in a study of cytomegalovirus exposure and HLA in healthy donors. The study ran its PCR with 60 Vbeta and 13 Jbeta primers. The repertoire was sequenced with immunoSEQ multiplex PCR; TCRdb's copy has only in-frame clones and lacks some. The top ten hold around 3.6% of the sample, which has about 140,000 clones, 75% to 80% seen once. The sequencing sample was made of PBMCs. The receptors originated from a young man in good health and CMV-seronegative.

The chain couples TRBV11-3 to TRBJ1-6; 10 nucleotides line up with TRBD1. From germline, CDR1 is SGHNT and CDR2 YENEEA. V was clipped by 5 bases and J by 8 bases; unmatched bases: 15. This CDR3 has 18 residues. The CDR3, as DNA: TGTGCCAGCAGCAATAGGAACGGGACAGGGGATTTTCATTCACCCCTCCACTTT. It translates to CASSNRNGTGDFHSPLHF.

The rearrangement uses TRBV11-2 and TRBJ2-7; D may be TRBD1 (6 bases). The germline gives CDR1 SGHAT, CDR2 FQNNGV. The CDR3 covers 15 residues. The V end was cut by 5 bases, the J end by 3 bases, with 17 bases between. The CDR3 reads CASSREPGQIYEQYF. CDR3 nucleotides: TGTGCCAGCAGCCGCGAGCCGGGACAAATCTACGAGCAGTACTTC.

This sequence joins TRBV5-6 and TRBJ2-7; TRBD1 aligns across 9 bases. The germline V gene has CDR1 SGHDT and CDR2 YYEEEE. The CDR3 runs to 14 residues. V lost 2 bases and J lost 7; bases outside the gene matches: 7. CDR3 amino acids: CASSFGTGKGEQYF. The CDR3, as DNA: TGTGCCAGCAGCTTCGGGACAGGGAAGGGGGAGCAGTACTTC.

The rearrangement joins TRBV6-5 to TRBJ1-6, with D unclear. CDR3 length: 13 residues. The V gene lost 5 bases and the J gene lost 7 bases, with 9 bases spanning the gap. Germline-derived CDR1 and CDR2 are MNHEY and SVGAGI. The CDR3 reads CASSNTNNSPLHF. Here the CDR3 DNA reads TGTGCCAGCAGTAACACCAACAATTCACCCCTCCACTTT.

The rearrangement links TRBV28 to TRBJ2-7, with TRBD1 as a possible D gene (5 bases). From germline, CDR1 is MDHEN and CDR2 SYDVKM. The germline V and J ends were trimmed by 3 bases and 1 base, with 13 bases remaining between them. The CDR3 consists of 15 residues. CDR3 in amino acids: CASSLRSGLSYEQYF. The CDR3, as DNA: TGTGCCAGCAGTTTGCGGTCAGGGCTATCCTACGAGCAGTACTTC.

This sequence joins TRBV7-9 and TRBJ2-7; tentatively, D is TRBD2 (5 bases). Between the trimmed V and J ends, which lost 5 bases and 2 bases, there was a span of 13 bases. Germline V gene lookup returns CDR1 SEHNR and CDR2 FQNEAQ (reference sequence). This CDR3 spans 14 amino acids. Written as DNA, the CDR3 is TGTGCCAGCAGCACACCCGGGAACACCTACGAGCAGTACTTC. Its protein is CASSTPGNTYEQYF.

The V and J genes are TRBV18 and TRBJ2-7; perhaps TRBD1 as D (5 bases). The V gene lost 2 bases and the J gene lost 4 bases, with 12 bases spanning the gap. The CDR3 runs 14 residues. Germline loops: CDR1 KGHSH, CDR2 LQKENI. The chain's CDR3 is CASSPFQGSYEQYF. CDR3 bases: TGTGCCAGCTCACCATTCCAGGGCTCGTACGAGCAGTACTTC.

CDR3 residues: CASSVPAGGIYNEQFF. The DNA of the CDR3 is TGTGCCAGCAGCGTCCCAGCGGGGGGTATCTACAATGAGCAGTTCTTC. This rearrangement joins TRBV7-6 to TRBJ2-1; TRBD2 matches at 9 bases. V shed 5 bases, J shed 3 bases, and the junction held 8 bases outside the gene matches. Looked up from germline, CDR1 is SGHVS and CDR2 is FNYEAQ. The CDR3 has 16 residues.